This T cell receptor (beta chain) derives from a study of T cells in Graves' hyperthyroidism and ophthalmopathy. Study-level information: Blood was drawn when the patient was first diagnosed and still untreated.

Hyperthyroidism had been newly diagnosed in patients aged 18 to 65, and its duration was under 2 months. Amplification yielded TCR beta CDR3 regions, with RNA transcripts as the source. Initially, a first-round RT-PCR of the TCR CDR3 employed the HTBI primer set. TCRdb analysed the multiplex PCR reads with MiXCR anew, one entry per CDR3 protein. In the table there are around 290,000 distinct CDR3 sequences, about an eighth of which are singletons. Specimen: blood. This receptor was identified in a woman between 25 and 40 years old with Graves' hyperthyroidism that later progressed to Graves' ophthalmopathy.

CDR3 protein: CASSYVASKNIQYF. In DNA form, the CDR3 reads TGTGCCAGCAGTTACGTGGCTAGTAAAAACATTCAGTACTTC. The chain has TRBV6-2 or TRBV6-3 and TRBJ2-4; D gene unclear. Germline V CDR1 and CDR2: MNHEY, SVGEGT. Trimming left V 2 bases short and J 4 bases short, with 9 bases between. The CDR3 sequence is 14 residues long.